The entry that follows covers one T cell receptor beta chain sequence. Here immunoSEQ multiplex PCR was the method, and the copy in TCRdb shows in-frame clones only, minus some. Among just over 2,000,000 clones listed, approximately 95% were seen once. This sample is part of a study of shared clonotypes between healthy human individuals. Trimming took off 4 bases at V and 0 bases at J, with 10 bases between the two ends. Germline CDR1 is MGHRA and CDR2 is YSYEKL. There are 14 residues in the CDR3. Naive CD8 cells, CD45RO-negative and positively selected for CCR7, excluded terminally differentiated effector memory CD45RA+ cells.

The clonotype originates from a man between 18 and 35 years old in good health. V and J are TRBV4-1 and TRBJ2-7; tentative D call: TRBD1 (5 bases). Sequenced sample: naive CD8+ T cells sorted from blood. The DNA for the CDR3 is TGCGCCAGCAGCCTAAGACAGAACTCCTACGAGCAGTACTTC. Translation: CASSLRQNSYEQYF.